Following are 15 T cell receptor beta chains from one sample sequenced in a study of blood T cell repertoires in COVID-19. The data were produced by immunoSEQ multiplex PCR, yet TCRdb's version contains in-frame clones alone and is incomplete. The sample has 250,000 or so clones, approximately 90% seen once; the top ten hold over 3.5%. Sequencing was performed on PBMCs or T cells enriched from blood (not recorded which). The origin of the receptors is a woman aged 25 to 39 with acute COVID-19.

V and J are TRBV7-2 and TRBJ2-2; 9 bases are a match to TRBD2. The J segment lost 4 bases and the V segment lost 3 bases, leaving 9 bases of the junction unmatched. Germline CDR1 and CDR2: SGHTA and FQGNSA. CDR3 length: 17 residues. The CDR3: CASSLALAGPSTGELFF. CDR3 bases: TGTGCCAGCAGCTTGGCGCTAGCGGGACCCTCCACCGGGGAGCTGTTTTTT.

V usage is TRBV5-1 and J usage is TRBJ2-4; D might be TRBD1 (5 bases). CDR1 SGHRS and CDR2 YFSETQ come from the germline V gene. The length of the CDR3 is 15 residues. V dropped 2 bases and J dropped 0 bases, with 9 bases sitting between them. The CDR3 DNA follows: TGCGCCAGCAGCTTAGGGGATTTAGCCAAAAACATTCAGTACTTC. The encoded protein is CASSLGDLAKNIQYF.

The CDR3 DNA follows: TGTGCCAGCAGCTCGGACCAGGGGGACTATGGCTACACCTTC. The encoded protein is CASSSDQGDYGYTF. J is TRBJ1-2 and V is TRBV13; 7 bases align to TRBD1. V lost 4 bases to trimming and J lost 3 bases; unmatched junction nucleotides: 5. The germline V gene encodes CDR1 PRHDT and CDR2 FYEKMQ (reference sequence). The length of the CDR3 is 14 residues. Together with reference TRBV13 and TRBJ1-2, the CDR3 gives the full variable domain: AAGVIQSPRHLIKEKRETATLKCYPIPRHDTVYWYQQGPGQDPQFLISFYEKMQSDKGSIPDRFSAQQFSDYHSELNMSSLELGDSALYFCASSSDQGDYGYTFGSGTRLTVV.

The V call is TRBV19, the J call TRBJ2-4; the match to TRBD2 covers 8 bases. CDR1 LNHDA and CDR2 SQIVND come from the germline V gene (reference sequence). This CDR3 is built from 16 residues. Trimming at V came to 2 bases and at J to 9 bases, leaving 12 bases not matched to a gene. CDR3 bases: TGTGCCAGTAGTATATCCCCTCTCCGGGAGGGAACCATTCAGTACTTC. It is translated as CASSISPLREGTIQYF.

The rearrangement uses TRBV24-1 and TRBJ2-1, with 11 positions matching TRBD2. There are 17 residues in the CDR3. The ends lost 3 bases at V and 7 bases at J; junction bases unmatched: 10. Per germline, CDR1 KGHDR and CDR2 SFDVKD. CDR3 residues: CATSDTNSGRATNEQFF. In nucleotides, the CDR3 is TGTGCCACCAGTGATACAAATAGCGGGAGGGCCACGAATGAGCAGTTCTTC.

The chain combines TRBV28 with TRBJ2-7; 12 positions agree with TRBD2. There are 16 residues in the CDR3. Germline CDR1 is MDHEN and CDR2 is SYDVKM. V lost 5 bases to trimming and J lost 6 bases; unmatched junction nucleotides: 11. The CDR3 sequence is CASSPPGLAGPPEQYF. The CDR3 DNA is TGTGCCAGCAGTCCTCCGGGACTAGCGGGTCCTCCCGAGCAGTACTTC.

This clone was seen a single time. In DNA form, the CDR3 reads TGCAGCGTTGCCGAAGTAGACTATGGCTACACCTTC. Translation gives CSVAEVDYGYTF. The rearrangement uses TRBV29-1 and TRBJ1-2, with D hard to call. The CDR3 sequence is 12 residues long. Trimming removed 4 bases from V and 3 bases from J, with 9 bases in between. Per the germline V gene, CDR1 is SQVTM and CDR2 is ANQGSEA. The full variable domain, rest sourced from reference TRBV29-1 and TRBJ1-2, is SAVISQKPSRDICQRGTSLTIQCQVDSQVTMMFWYRQQPGQSLTLIATANQGSEATYESGFVIDKFPISRPNLTFSTLTVSNMSPEDSSIYLCSVAEVDYGYTFGSGTRLTVV.

This clone was counted a few times. The chain links TRBV15 to TRBJ2-3; 7 nucleotides match TRBD1. The CDR3 is 16 amino acids. The V gene's germline CDR1 is LNHNV and CDR2 YYDKDF (reference sequence). With 4 bases clipped from V and 2 bases from J, the junction kept 9 bases outside the gene matches. CDR3 in amino acids: CATSTTSTGNTDTQYF. DNA of the CDR3: TGTGCCACCAGCACTACTTCGACAGGGAACACAGATACGCAGTATTTT.

This CDR3 reads CASTGQGGEAFF. The CDR3 DNA follows: TGTGCCAGCACAGGACAGGGCGGTGAAGCTTTCTTT. The chain joins TRBV6-5 to TRBJ1-1, with 8 bases identical to TRBD1. This CDR3 region has 12 residues. V gave up 7 bases and J gave up 7 bases; unmatched junction bases: 5. CDR1 MNHEY and CDR2 SVGAGI come from the germline V gene.

The rearrangement joins TRBV7-3 to TRBJ1-2; D may be TRBD1 (5 bases). Looked up from germline, CDR1 is SGHTA and CDR2 is FQGTGA. With 2 bases removed from V and 4 bases from J, the gap between germline ends came to 17 bases. This CDR3 has 16 amino acids. CDR3 coding DNA: TGTGCCAGCAGCTTATCCGGGGGTCGGGACCTCTATGGCTACACCTTC. This gives the protein CASSLSGGRDLYGYTF. Using reference TRBV7-3 and TRBJ1-2 for the parts outside the CDR3, the full variable domain is GAGVSQTPSNKVTEKGKYVELRCDPISGHTALYWYRQSLGQGPEFLIYFQGTGAADDSGLPNDRFFAVRPEGSVSTLKIQRTERGDSAVYLCASSLSGGRDLYGYTFGSGTRLTVV.

This chain uses TRBV5-4 with TRBJ2-5; 7 bases are a match to TRBD2. The CDR3 extends over 14 amino acids. From germline, CDR1 is SGHNT and CDR2 YYREEE (reference sequence). V was clipped by 3 bases and J by 5 bases; unmatched bases: 7. The CDR3 DNA reads TGTGCCAGCAGCTCGCCGACTAGCTCCGAGACCCAGTACTTC. Translation: CASSSPTSSETQYF.

This chain uses TRBV10-1 with TRBJ2-7; 7 bases are a match to TRBD1. Per germline, CDR1 WNHNN and CDR2 SYGVQD (reference sequence). The length of the CDR3 is 14 residues. V shed 3 bases, J shed 2 bases, and the junction held 4 bases outside the gene matches. The CDR3 sequence: CASSERQGPYEQYF. CDR3 nucleotides: TGCGCCAGCAGTGAAAGACAGGGCCCCTACGAGCAGTACTTC.

The chain uses TRBV5-5 and TRBJ1-1; tentative D call: TRBD1 (6 bases). This CDR3 has 14 amino acids. CDR1 is SGHKS, CDR2 YYEKEE, per germline (reference sequence). V was cut by 1 base and J by 6 bases, with 13 bases left in between. Here the CDR3 DNA reads TGTGCCAGCAGCTTGTGGAGACAGGCGGCTGAAGCTTTCTTT. It is translated as CASSLWRQAAEAFF.

The chain is built from TRBV2 and TRBJ2-1; tentatively, D is TRBD2 (6 bases). The CDR3 is made up of 15 amino acids. With 5 bases removed from V and 3 bases from J, the gap between germline ends came to 14 bases. CDR1 is SNHLY and CDR2 is FYNNEI in the germline V gene. CDR3 in DNA: TGTGCCAGCAGTCCGGGACTCCAATTCTACAATGAGCAGTTCTTC. Translating it yields CASSPGLQFYNEQFF.

This clone occurred once. The chain joins TRBV29-1 to TRBJ2-7; TRBD1 matches at 9 bases. Germline CDR1 reads SQVTM; CDR2 reads ANQGSEA. Unmatched junction bases numbered 9, after V lost 6 bases and J lost 6 bases. The CDR3 is made up of 13 amino acids. Here the CDR3 reads CSVQRGQGGEQYF. The DNA for the CDR3 is TGCAGCGTCCAACGGGGACAGGGAGGCGAGCAGTACTTC.